This TCR beta chain was captured in a study of beta chain features in type 1 diabetes. Study overall: Age and gender were similar between patients and healthy donors, as were cell yields. Findings of the study overall: Cells carrying high TCR expression could end up over-represented when cDNA is sequenced. A potential influence of HLA type upon TCRB rearrangement remained unresolved herein.

Reverse transcribing all isolated RNA meant expressed TCRB transcripts were sequenced. The study sequenced naive, central memory and regulatory T cell samples to an average of roughly 3.8 million reads. Assay: immunoSEQ multiplex PCR; the TCRdb copy retains only in-frame clones and omits some. Here the sample spans hundreds of thousands of clones, over 9.5% being singletons. This clone was seen a few times. Its antigen is unidentified. Between the trimmed V and J ends, which lost 6 bases and 5 bases, there was a span of 17 bases. The CDR3 contains 15 residues. The germline CDR1 and CDR2 sequences are MNHNS and SASEGT.

The genes are TRBV6-1 and TRBJ1-5; possible D gene TRBD1, 6 bases. Sample: naive CD4+ T cells from blood. The TCR comes from a young woman in good health. The DNA of the CDR3 is TGTGCCAGCAGGGGCCCCGGGGGGCCTCATCAGCCCCAGCATTTT. Its protein product is CASRGPGGPHQPQHF.